The 22 T cell receptor beta chains given below trace back to one sample, sequenced in a study of blood T cell repertoires in COVID-19. Sequencing was performed with immunoSEQ multiplex PCR; in TCRdb, only in-frame clones are kept and a portion is missing. The top ten clones hold roughly 12% of a sample with 270,000 or so clones, 70% to 90% of them seen once. The sample comprised peripheral blood. These receptors all come from a woman aged 30 to 39 with COVID-19, enrolled during active disease.

This clone was seen once. The chain combines TRBV2 with TRBJ1-2; D remains unclear. Trimming left V 2 bases short and J 6 bases short, with 19 bases between. Per the germline V gene, CDR1 is SNHLY and CDR2 is FYNNEI. This CDR3 has 16 amino acids. CDR3 residues: CASSELGGLGEDGYTF. The CDR3 coding sequence is TGTGCCAGCAGTGAATTGGGCGGCCTCGGGGAGGATGGCTACACCTTC.

Written as DNA, the CDR3 is TGCAGTGCTAGTCTCGGGACTGAGCAAGAGACCCAGTACTTC. Its translation: CSASLGTEQETQYF. The chain carries TRBV20-1 and TRBJ2-5, with D possibly TRBD2 on 6 matching bases. V shed 3 bases and J shed 2 bases, with 13 bases lying between them. Germline V gene data show CDR1 as DFQATT and CDR2 as SNEGSKA (reference sequence). The CDR3 has 14 amino acids.

This sequence joins TRBV24-1 and TRBJ2-1; 11 bases align to TRBD2. Germline V gene lookup returns CDR1 KGHDR and CDR2 SFDVKD. The length of the CDR3 is 19 residues. V lost 4 bases and J lost 0; bases outside the gene matches: 10. CDR3 in DNA: TGTGCCACCAGTGACCTGCGGGGACTAGCGGAAAGCTCCTACAATGAGCAGTTCTTC. It is translated as CATSDLRGLAESSYNEQFF.

The rearrangement uses TRBV3-1 (or the pseudogene TRBV3-2) and TRBJ1-1, with D perhaps matching TRBD1 (6 bases). The CDR3 consists of 15 residues. The ends were cut back, 7 bases at V and 6 bases at J, with 21 bases in the middle. Germline-derived CDR1 and CDR2 are LGHDT and YNNKEL (reference sequence). The CDR3 loop reads CASTTPGHGVAEAFF. The CDR3 DNA follows: TGTGCCAGCACTACACCGGGACACGGGGTCGCTGAAGCTTTCTTT.

CDR3 DNA sequence: TGTGCCAGCAGGCGGGGAGATACCTCCTACGAGCAGTACTTC. Amino acid sequence: CASRRGDTSYEQYF. V usage is TRBV6-5 and J usage is TRBJ2-7; tentatively, D is TRBD2 (6 bases). Germline assignment: CDR1 MNHEY and CDR2 SVGAGI. CDR3 length: 14 amino acids. V lost 6 bases and J lost 0, with 12 bases in between.

The chain has TRBV5-6 and TRBJ1-2, with 8 bases fitting TRBD1. J was trimmed by 3 bases and V by 2 bases; bases with no gene match: 3. This CDR3 has 14 amino acids. Germline values: CDR1 SGHDT, CDR2 YYEEEE. The DNA of the CDR3 is TGTGCCAGCAGCTTTGGGACAGGCTACTATGGCTACACCTTC. This sequence encodes CASSFGTGYYGYTF.

The V gene is TRBV5-1, the J gene TRBJ2-5; 8 bases line up with TRBD2. This CDR3 spans 17 amino acids. CDR1 is SGHRS and CDR2 is YFSETQ in the germline V gene. V lost 0 bases to trimming and J lost 1 base; unmatched junction nucleotides: 8. CDR3 in amino acids: CASSLDLGGGPQETQYF. The CDR3 coding sequence is TGCGCCAGCAGCTTGGACCTCGGCGGGGGGCCCCAAGAGACCCAGTACTTC.

Points on this clone: Other DNA sequences in the same sample also yield this CDR3. The rearrangement uses TRBV9 and TRBJ2-2, with D possibly being TRBD1 (6 bases). Germline CDR1 SGDLS, CDR2 YYNGEE. With 3 bases removed from V and 0 bases from J, the gap between germline ends came to 6 bases. The CDR3 covers 14 residues. CDR3 residues: CASSDRANTGELFF. The CDR3 DNA follows: TGTGCCAGCAGCGACAGGGCGAACACCGGGGAGCTGTTTTTT.

The rearrangement uses TRBV29-1 and TRBJ1-2, with TRBD1 identical over 10 bases. This CDR3 has 15 amino acids. Per germline, CDR1 SQVTM and CDR2 ANQGSEA. With 2 bases clipped from V and 8 bases from J, the junction kept 11 bases outside the gene matches. The CDR3 region is CSVENSDRGHWGYTF. CDR3 sequence (DNA): TGCAGCGTTGAAAATTCTGACAGGGGGCATTGGGGCTACACCTTC.

The chain carries TRBV7-9 and TRBJ1-1; D perhaps matches TRBD1 (6 bases). Per the germline V gene, CDR1 is SEHNR and CDR2 is FQNEAQ (reference sequence). V lost 7 bases and J 6 bases, leaving 9 bases between the germline ends. The CDR3 consists of 11 residues. The CDR3 bases are TGTGCCAGCACAAACAGGGCTGAAGCTTTCTTT. Amino acids: CASTNRAEAFF.

The table lists this clone with a few counts. The chain couples TRBV12-5 to TRBJ2-7; 11 nucleotides line up with TRBD1. This CDR3 comprises 16 residues. V was pared by 3 bases and J by 1 base, with 5 bases of the junction left unmatched. CDR1 is LGHNT, CDR2 FRNRAP, per germline. CDR3 amino acids: CASGFGDRGLSYEQYF. In nucleotides, the CDR3 is TGTGCTAGTGGTTTTGGGGACAGGGGGTTATCCTACGAGCAGTACTTC. Full variable domain (remainder filled in from reference TRBV12-5 and TRBJ2-7): DARVTQTPRHKVTEMGQEVTMRCQPILGHNTVFWYRQTMMQGLELLAYFRNRAPLDDSGMPKDRFSAEMPDATLATLKIQPSEPRDSAVYFCASGFGDRGLSYEQYFGPGTRLTVT.

V is TRBV6-5 and J is TRBJ2-7; D may be TRBD2 (6 bases). Per the germline V gene, CDR1 is MNHEY and CDR2 is SVGAGI. V was trimmed by 6 bases and J by 4 bases, leaving 19 bases between them. The CDR3 is 15 residues long. The CDR3, as DNA: TGTGCCAGCAGGCGGCGGGATTACGGGGCATACGAGCAGTACTTC. It yields the protein CASRRRDYGAYEQYF.

This clone was seen only once. The V and J genes are TRBV27 and TRBJ2-1; 7 bases map to TRBD2. In germline, CDR1 is MNHEY, CDR2 SMNVEV (reference sequence). The CDR3 runs 15 residues. V dropped 6 bases and J dropped 8; count of bases not matched to a gene: 13. The chain's CDR3 is CASRSSGAPLYEQFF. CDR3 bases: TGTGCCAGCAGGTCAAGCGGGGCCCCTCTTTATGAGCAGTTCTTC.

This chain uses TRBV5-6 with TRBJ1-5; possibly TRBD1 for D (5 bases). Germline assignment: CDR1 SGHDT and CDR2 YYEEEE. The CDR3 is 14 residues long. V lost 0 bases to trimming and J lost 2 bases, with 6 bases between them. Written as DNA, the CDR3 is TGTGCCAGCAGCTTGGGACAGCGCAATCAGCCCCAGCATTTT. This gives the protein CASSLGQRNQPQHF. Variable domain in full (rest from reference TRBV5-6 and TRBJ1-5): DAGVTQSPTHLIKTRGQQVTLRCSPKSGHDTVSWYQQALGQGPQFIFQYYEEEERQRGNFPDRFSGHQFPNYSSELNVNALLLGDSALYLCASSLGQRNQPQHFGDGTRLSIL.

V usage is TRBV3-1 (or the pseudogene TRBV3-2) and J usage is TRBJ2-5; D may be TRBD2 (6 bases). This CDR3 has 17 residues. Trimming shortened V by 7 bases and J by 2 bases, and 23 bases separated the two germline ends. Germline CDR1 and CDR2: LGHDT and YNNKEL (reference sequence). Written as DNA, the CDR3 is TGTGCCAGCACCCACTTAGGTCAGGGAGGTTGGCAAGAGACCCAGTACTTC. Translation gives CASTHLGQGGWQETQYF.

Here the CDR3 reads CASSSTGGQVNEQFF. The CDR3 DNA reads as TGTGCCAGCAGCTCAACGGGCGGACAGGTCAATGAGCAGTTCTTC. The chain links TRBV7-9 to TRBJ2-1; 7 bases match TRBD1. Trimming at V came to 4 bases and at J to 6 bases, leaving 9 bases not matched to a gene. Germline assignment: CDR1 SEHNR and CDR2 FQNEAQ (reference sequence). The CDR3 is 15 amino acids.

V gene TRBV7-6 combines with J gene TRBJ2-2; weak D call: TRBD2 (5 bases). The CDR3 spans 15 residues. Germline values: CDR1 SGHVS, CDR2 FNYEAQ. The germline V and J ends were trimmed by 5 bases and 1 base, with 11 bases remaining between them. The CDR3 protein is CASSRDGLNTGELFF. In DNA form, the CDR3 reads TGTGCCAGCAGCCGCGACGGACTGAACACCGGGGAGCTGTTTTTT.

The V and J genes are TRBV11-1 and TRBJ2-7; 7 positions match TRBD1. V lost 5 bases to trimming and J lost 0 bases; unmatched junction nucleotides: 4. Germline lookup yields CDR1 SGHAT and CDR2 FQDESV (reference sequence). The length of the CDR3 is 14 residues. The CDR3 sequence: CASSPGQSSYEQYF. DNA of the CDR3: TGTGCCAGCAGCCCGGGACAGAGCTCCTACGAGCAGTACTTC. Combining the CDR3 with reference TRBV11-1 and TRBJ2-7 gives the whole variable domain EAEVAQSPRYKITEKSQAVAFWCDPISGHATLYWYRQILGQGPELLVQFQDESVVDDSQLPKDRFSAERLKGVDSTLKIQPAELGDSAMYLCASSPGQSSYEQYFGPGTRLTVT.

The chain has TRBV6-5 and TRBJ1-2, with D possibly being TRBD1 (6 bases). There are 13 residues in the CDR3. With 8 bases removed from V and 3 bases from J, the gap between germline ends came to 13 bases. Per germline, CDR1 MNHEY and CDR2 SVGAGI. This CDR3 is CASLRQVDYGYTF. As DNA, the CDR3 is TGTGCCAGCCTCCGACAGGTTGACTATGGCTACACCTTC.

The J gene is TRBJ2-7, the V gene TRBV9; D might be TRBD2 (6 bases). This CDR3 is built from 16 residues. Trimming stripped 0 bases from V and 0 bases from J, with 13 bases between. Germline values: CDR1 SGDLS, CDR2 YYNGEE. CDR3 DNA sequence: TGTGCCAGCAGCGTAGGGGGGGACGGACTCTCCTACGAGCAGTACTTC. This codes for CASSVGGDGLSYEQYF. Filled out from reference TRBV9 and TRBJ2-7, the complete variable domain reads DSGVTQTPKHLITATGQRVTLRCSPRSGDLSVYWYQQSLDQGLQFLIQYYNGEERAKGNILERFSAQQFPDLHSELNLSSLELGDSALYFCASSVGGDGLSYEQYFGPGTRLTVT.

The V call is TRBV7-9, the J call TRBJ2-1; D may be TRBD1 (5 bases). This CDR3 comprises 16 residues. With 4 bases removed from V and 7 bases from J, the gap between germline ends came to 20 bases. Per the germline V gene, CDR1 is SEHNR and CDR2 is FQNEAQ (reference sequence). In nucleotides, the CDR3 is TGTGCCAGCAGCTCCCCCCTGGGGCAGCATTCTAATGAGCAGTTCTTC. Translating gives CASSSPLGQHSNEQFF.

This clone was seen more than once but under ten times. This chain uses TRBV11-2 with TRBJ2-2; a weak D match, TRBD2 (5 bases). CDR1 and CDR2 (germline): SGHAT, FQNNGV. The CDR3 extends over 12 amino acids. V was clipped by 5 bases and J by 7 bases, with 8 bases between them. The CDR3 region has the DNA TGTGCCAGCAGCGTCGAGGGCGGGGAGCTGTTTTTT. Translating gives CASSVEGGELFF.